The source of this T cell receptor beta chain is a study of blood T cell repertoires in COVID-19. Study summary: Researchers got acute and convalescent COVID-19 samples from the United States, Italy and Spain. Nucleic acid was either cDNA or gDNA, and it came from T cells, B-cell-depleted T cells, or PBMCs.

The authors' processing: By means of reference gene primer amplification, nucleated cell counts were estimated. Assay used: immunoSEQ multiplex PCR; TCRdb lists only in-frame clones, some missing. The V and J calls and clone size were taken over from that table, and D and trimming were inferred from the DNA. The data show approximately 40,000 clones, around nine tenths seen once. V lost 0 bases to trimming and J lost 7 bases, with 19 bases between them. CDR3 length: 17 amino acids. Germline V gives CDR1 LNHDA, CDR2 SQIVND (reference sequence). The sample taken for sequencing was peripheral blood. The chain combines TRBV19 with TRBJ1-5; D possibly corresponds to TRBD1 (6 bases). The receptor was derived from a human donor in a cohort sampled during active COVID-19. CDR3 sequence: CASSIEGRGVSRQPQHF. Written as DNA, the CDR3 is TGTGCCAGTAGTATAGAGGGCAGGGGAGTCTCAAGGCAGCCCCAGCATTTT.